This TCR beta chain came from a study of T cells in Graves' hyperthyroidism and ophthalmopathy (dated by TCRdb to the late 2010s). Looking at the study overall: Peripheral blood samples were taken at the time of initial diagnosis, prior to any treatment. To identify TCR V-J signatures that set the groups apart, the researchers used a discovery cohort of 100 patients, made up of roughly 40 with Graves' ophthalmopathy and around 58 with stable Graves' hyperthyroidism. An independent validation cohort of 18 to 20 hyperthyroidism patients and about 15 patients who later progressed to ophthalmopathy tested prospective prediction of ophthalmopathy. The roughly 90 discovery patients were divided at random into training and test sets in a 7:3 ratio. The study also compared thyroid tissue and blood T-cell repertoires from five or six Graves' hyperthyroidism patients. After sampling, hyperthyroidism patients received methimazole starting at 30 mg daily, and ophthalmopathy patients received high-dose intravenous methylprednisolone. The paper reports TCR Vbeta CDR3 sequencing of over 120 peripheral blood samples: fewer than 50 ophthalmopathy, roughly 80 hyperthyroidism and 17 progressor patients. Broad study findings and their caveats: Most expanded thyroid clonotypes (frequency above 0.001) were also detected in blood, suggesting blood repertoires may reflect thyroid immune responses. No statistical method was used to fix the sample size in advance, and group allocation was not hidden from the investigators. A 13 V-J signature model separated ophthalmopathy from stable hyperthyroidism, with about 88% sensitivity and 81% to 83% specificity in cross-validation and 80%/75% in testing. In validation, progression to ophthalmopathy was predicted by the model with 70.59% sensitivity and just over 72% specificity, a median of approximately 6.5 months before onset.

The TCR beta CDR3 regions were amplified from RNA transcripts. The TCR CDR3 was subjected to a first round of RT-PCR using the HTBI primer set and the Qiagen OneStep RT-PCR kit. Libraries were constructed in a second round of multiplex PCR, after which size selection and purification were performed. Paired-end sequencing of the libraries was performed with 100 bp reads on an Illumina HiSeq2000. Processing in the source paper ran as follows. SOAPnuke was used to process the raw data, throwing out any read that contained adapters or uncalled bases, had a mean Phred below 15, or lacked an exact constant-primer or identifier match. COPE v1.2.5 was used to merge high-quality paired reads, and clonotypes were defined as unique nucleotide sequences. MiTCR v1.1 was used to align clonotypes to the IMGT TRBV, TRBD and TRBJ reference segments. The analysis included only V-J combinations with a frequency above 0.0001, which together covered approximately 99% of the repertoires. The TCS score was defined as the ratio of F50 (clonal expansion) to E x V (chaos), calculated using BLOSUM62-based TCRdist between CDR3 peptides within each V-J. Welch's t-statistics and random forest reduced some 510 V-J features to 13, which were used in a naive Bayes classifier (R e1071). The raw public data were reprocessed by TCRdb itself: fastp quality trimming at Q25, MiXCR clonotype calling, in-frame beta chains only. Each entry is one CDR3 protein sequence, shown with its most common DNA and genes. TCRdb assigned the V and J calls; the authors' analysis was not used. This sample has a few hundred thousand distinct CDR3 sequences in its table, and roughly an eighth of those were observed once. Together, the top ten hold 5.3% of the sample.

Stable Graves' hyperthyroidism was defined as the absence of progression to ophthalmopathy over 18 months of follow-up. The hyperthyroidism patients were between 18 and 65 years old and newly diagnosed, with a disease duration of less than 2 months. Any patient with an uncontrolled infection, another autoimmune disease, pregnancy or lactation was excluded. Clinical symptoms, serum thyroxine and TRAb, thyroid ultrasound, and orbital computed tomography formed the basis for the diagnoses. PBMCs were isolated from about 9.2 ml of fresh peripheral blood by Ficoll-Paque density gradient centrifugation. Total RNA was extracted with Trizol reagent, and quality was checked on an Agilent 2100 Bioanalyzer. This clonotype has only a few counts. Its antigen target is currently unknown. It has no much larger one-base neighbor in the sample; base qualities were not kept. V is clipped by 5 bases and J by 11 bases, and the sequence between their germline boundaries is 16 bases long. The CDR3 runs 13 residues from the cysteine to the phenylalanine. CDR3 DNA is the only sequence kept; it has 39 bases, read in frame from the first base.

The sequenced material came from blood. The V and J segments used are TRBV12-3 or TRBV12-4 and TRBJ1-5; tentative D gene TRBD1, with 6 bases matching. This TCR was recovered from a woman aged 18-30 years with Graves' hyperthyroidism. The CDR3 is CASSPSQGNTQHF. At the DNA level, the sequence is TGTGCCAGCAGTCCCTCCCAGGGGAACACCCAGCATTTT.